A selection of T cell receptor beta chains follows, all from one sample in a study of blood T cells in healthy people across ages. TCRdb re-called the 5' RACE reads with MiXCR, one entry per CDR3 protein. Of 650,000 to 700,000 distinct CDR3 sequences listed, roughly half are singletons. The sample comprised blood. The origin of the receptors is a woman of 80 years or more in good health. Both conserved end residues are part of each CDR3. D genes are given only for firm matches. Clone size is shown for a subset of rows, as once, few, many or a class of expanded clone.

TRBJ1-1,NA,many,TRBV14,TGTGCCAGCAGCTTCGGACCGAACACTGAAGCTTTCTTT,CASSFGPNTEAFF
TRBJ2-1,NA,once,TRBV24-1,TGTGCCACCAGTGAGTTGACTAAATCCTACAATGAGCAGTTCTTC,CATSELTKSYNEQFF
TRBJ2-3,NA,NA,TRBV10-2,TGCGCCAGCACCGGGACGTTCTTCACAGATACGCAGTATTTT,CASTGTFFTDTQYF
TRBJ2-1,TRBD1,NA,TRBV5-1,TGCGCCAGCAGCCGAGGACAGGGGAATTACAATGAGCAGTTCTTC,CASSRGQGNYNEQFF
TRBJ2-3,TRBD1,few,TRBV7-9,TGTGCCAGCCGTCCTGAGACAGGGGGTAGGAGAGATACGCAGTATTTT,CASRPETGGRRDTQYF
TRBJ1-6,TRBD1,few,TRBV20-1,TGCAGTGCTAGAGACCTGGGGACAGGGGAGAATTCACCCCTCCACTTT,CSARDLGTGENSPLHF
TRBJ1-1,NA,NA,TRBV6-1,TGTGCCAGCAGGTGGACGAGTAACACTGAAGCTTTCTTT,CASRWTSNTEAFF
TRBJ1-2,NA,NA,TRBV7-2,TGTGCCAGCAGCTGGTCAGGGGAACGGAAATATGGCTACACCTTC,CASSWSGERKYGYTF
TRBJ2-7,NA,NA,TRBV6-5,TGTGCCAGCAGTTATCCAACGCGTGATTACGAGCAGTACTTC,CASSYPTRDYEQYF
TRBJ2-2,NA,NA,TRBV6-6,TGTGCCAGCAGCCCTAGTGCTTCCGGGGAGCTGTTTTTT,CASSPSASGELFF
TRBJ2-1,TRBD1,few,TRBV24-1,TGTGCCACCAGTGACCCCGGACAGGGGGACTCCTACAATGAGCAGTTCTTC,CATSDPGQGDSYNEQFF
TRBJ2-5,TRBD2,NA,TRBV20-1,TGCAGTGCGAGGACTAGCGGGAGTACGGTGGAGACCCAGTACTTC,CSARTSGSTVETQYF
TRBJ2-5,TRBD2,once,TRBV19,TGTGCCAGTAGTATAACTAGCGGGGATTTCGATGAGCAGTACTTC,CASSITSGDFDEQYF
TRBJ2-1,TRBD2,many,TRBV4-1,TGCGCCAGCAGCCAAGGGCCAGCGGGAGGGTCCTACAATGAGCAGTTCTTC,CASSQGPAGGSYNEQFF
TRBJ2-6,NA,NA,TRBV14,TGTGCCAGCAGCCAATTCGGAGGGGTCAACGTCCTGACTTTC,CASSQFGGVNVLTF
TRBJ2-3,NA,NA,TRBV7-3,TGTGCCAGCAGCGTACTTCTTTCGCCAGATACGCAGTATTTT,CASSVLLSPDTQYF
TRBJ2-7,NA,NA,TRBV7-9,TGTGCCAGCAGCTTAGAGTTTGGCGAGCAGTACTTC,CASSLEFGEQYF
TRBJ1-2,NA,NA,TRBV27,TGTGCCAGCACCCCGCGGGAAGGGATATATGGCTACACCTTC,CASTPREGIYGYTF
TRBJ1-4,TRBD1,many,TRBV3-1,TGTGCCAGCAGCCGTATGGACAGGGGGATGCCTAATGAAAAACTGTTTTTT,CASSRMDRGMPNEKLFF
TRBJ1-2,NA,few,TRBV6-1,TGTGCCAGCACCCTGGCGACAGGTGGAACCCACTACTATGGCTACACCTTC,CASTLATGGTHYYGYTF
TRBJ1-2,NA,many,TRBV10-3,TGTGCCATTGGTGCGTCGGGGGCGGGTTATGGCTACACCTTC,CAIGASGAGYGYTF
TRBJ2-7,TRBD2,NA,TRBV20-1,TGCAGGGCCGGGGGGATAAGGAGCTCCTACGAGCAGTACTTC,CRAGGIRSSYEQYF
TRBJ2-1,NA,NA,TRBV11-2,TGTGCCAGTGTGACTAACCGTATGGATGGGCAGTTCTTC,CASVTNRMDGQFF
TRBJ2-3,NA,NA,TRBV28,TGTGCCAGCAGTTTGGTTGCGGGGTCAGGCACAGATACGCAGTATTTT,CASSLVAGSGTDTQYF
TRBJ2-2,NA,few,TRBV10-3,TGTGCCATCAGTGCACCAATTGGGGAGCTGTTTTTT,CAISAPIGELFF
TRBJ2-1,NA,NA,TRBV12-3/TRBV12-4,TGTGCCAGCCGTAGGAGGGAACGATACAATGAGCAGTTCTTC,CASRRRERYNEQFF
TRBJ2-1,NA,NA,TRBV20-1,TGCAGTGCTAGGTCCGGAACCTACAATGAGCAGTTCTTC,CSARSGTYNEQFF
TRBJ1-2,TRBD1,once,TRBV9,TGTGCCAGCAGCGTGGAGGGGACAGGGAGCGGTGGCTACACCTTC,CASSVEGTGSGGYTF
TRBJ2-1,TRBD2,few,TRBV24-1,TGTGCCACCAGTGATTCAGCGGGAGGCTCCTACAATGAGCAGTTCTTC,CATSDSAGGSYNEQFF
TRBJ2-5,TRBD1,many,TRBV27,TGTGCCAGCAGTCCTTACAGGGGGTCGGTAGAGACCCAGTACTTC,CASSPYRGSVETQYF
TRBJ2-5,TRBD2,many,TRBV7-9,TGTGCCAGCAGCCTAAACGGACTAGCCGGAGAGACCCAGTACTTC,CASSLNGLAGETQYF
TRBJ2-5,NA,NA,TRBV7-9,TGTGCCAGCAGCTCCATGGGAAAAGAGACCCAGTACTTC,CASSSMGKETQYF